This TCR beta chain is drawn from a study of blood T cell repertoires in COVID-19. Germline lookup yields CDR1 LNHDA and CDR2 SQIVND (reference sequence). The CDR3 covers 16 residues. J gave up 11 bases and V 2 bases, and 11 bases lay outside the gene matches. In the study's own analysis: Using reference gene primer amplification, nucleated cell counts were estimated. TCRdb's copy holds only in-frame clones and misses some; the assay was immunoSEQ multiplex PCR. That table supplies the V and J calls and clone size; D and trimming were determined from the DNA. The sample lists over 35,000 clones, around 81% occurring once.

Sequencing was done on a sample of peripheral blood. This sequence originates from a man between 40 and 49 years old with active or convalescent COVID-19. This chain connects TRBV19 to TRBJ1-6; 8 nucleotides align to TRBD1. The CDR3 DNA is TGTGCCAGTAGTATATCCGCGACAGGGGAAAAGACACCCCTCCACTTT. This translates into CASSISATGEKTPLHF.